The 27 T cell receptor beta chains below were found in one sample sequenced in a study of patients and donors after allogeneic stem cell transplantation. Each CDR3 protein is one row after TCRdb ran MiXCR on the RT-PCR reads. Of hundreds of thousands of distinct CDR3 sequences in the sample, 16% were seen once. The sequenced sample consisted of blood, either unsorted or a sorted T cell fraction (not recorded which). Receptors originate from a human donor who was either an allogeneic HSCT recipient or a stem cell or donor lymphocyte infusion donor (not recorded which). It is not recorded whose cells these are; they may come from a transplant donor.

V and J are TRBV12-3 or TRBV12-4 and TRBJ1-2; D remains unclear. V lost 2 bases and J lost 4, with 11 bases in between. The CDR3 runs to 14 residues. The CDR3 spells CASSLSPRGYGYTF. Written as DNA, the CDR3 is TGTGCCAGCAGTTTAAGTCCCCGCGGCTATGGCTACACCTTC.

With regard to this clonotype: A read error may account for a junction end that differs from germline. The gene calls are TRBV4-1 and TRBJ2-3; 7 nucleotides line up with TRBD1. This CDR3 has 13 amino acids. Germline CDR1 is MGHRA and CDR2 is YSYEKL. The CDR3 DNA follows: TGCGCCAGCAGCCAAGATCCCCTTGAGGGGGCACCTTTT. Protein sequence: CASSQDPLEGAPF.

This chain connects TRBV12-3 or TRBV12-4 to TRBJ1-4, with D possibly matching TRBD1 (5 bases). Trimming stripped 2 bases from V and 3 bases from J, with 10 bases between. The CDR3 consists of 15 residues. Here the CDR3 DNA reads TGTGCCAGCAGTTTAAGTGGGGCTGCTAATGAAAAACTGTTTTTT. This encodes CASSLSGAANEKLFF.

The genes are TRBV28 and TRBJ2-3; D not certain. CDR1 MDHEN and CDR2 SYDVKM come from the germline V gene. The V gene lost 4 bases and the J gene lost 9 bases, with 14 bases spanning the gap. The CDR3 has 13 amino acids. The CDR3 spells CASSSPPPGTQYF. CDR3 DNA: TGTGCCAGCAGTTCCCCCCCCCCAGGCACGCAGTATTTT.

This clonotype turned up a few times. The gene calls are TRBV6-1 and TRBJ2-5, with 7 bases identical to TRBD2. With 6 bases clipped from V and 7 bases from J, the junction kept 11 bases outside the gene matches. CDR1 and CDR2 (germline): MNHNS, SASEGT. The CDR3 loop spans 14 amino acids. The CDR3 sequence: CASRGTTRRGTQYF. In DNA form, the CDR3 reads TGTGCCAGCAGAGGGACTACCCGAAGAGGGACCCAGTACTTC.

This clonotype occurred a few times. This rearrangement joins TRBV20-1 to TRBJ2-1; 9 positions agree with TRBD2. This CDR3 region has 16 residues. The V segment lost 0 bases and the J segment 7 bases; nucleotides outside the gene matches: 10. Germline assignment: CDR1 DFQATT and CDR2 SNEGSKA (reference sequence). The CDR3 region is CSARETLAGNVNEQFF. The CDR3 DNA sequence: TGCAGTGCTAGAGAGACCCTAGCGGGGAACGTAAATGAGCAGTTCTTC.

This clonotype was detected only a few times. The CDR3 protein is CASSSPDRLMYYGYTF. The CDR3 DNA sequence: TGTGCCAGCAGCTCACCTGACAGGCTAATGTACTATGGCTACACCTTC. The chain carries TRBV11-2 and TRBJ1-2; perhaps TRBD1 as D (6 bases). Germline V gives CDR1 SGHAT, CDR2 FQNNGV. Trimming removed 4 bases from V and 3 bases from J, with 18 bases in between. The CDR3 runs to 16 residues.

Only one count was recorded for this clonotype. A single base separates this from a much larger clone, so it may be a read error. The chain recombines TRBV5-1 with TRBJ1-1; possible D gene TRBD1, 5 bases. The CDR3 has 16 amino acids. The germline gives CDR1 SGHRS, CDR2 YFSETQ. The CDR3 DNA follows: TGCGCCAGCAGTCAAGGGACGGGAGTTATGAACACTGAAGCTTACTTT. As protein: CASSQGTGVMNTEAYF.

This clonotype has a handful of counts. The chain carries TRBV18 and TRBJ2-5; 10 nucleotides match TRBD2. The CDR3 sequence is 17 residues long. V lost 1 base, J lost 3 bases, and 8 bases stayed unmatched. Germline V gene data show CDR1 as KGHSH and CDR2 as LQKENI. In DNA form, the CDR3 reads TGTGCCAGCTCACCACAACTAGCGGGGACGGGGGAAGAGACCCAGTACTTC. Translating gives CASSPQLAGTGEETQYF.

This clonotype was seen a few times. One end of the junction fails to match germline, which may point to a read error. The CDR3 DNA follows: TGTGCTAGCAGCTTGGGCCCAAAGGGATCCACAGATACGCAGTATTTT. Protein: CASSLGPKGSTDTQYF. The rearrangement joins TRBV7-7 to TRBJ2-3; no clear D gene. The CDR3 is made up of 16 amino acids. Germline lookup yields CDR1 SSHAT and CDR2 FNYEAQ (reference sequence).

Here the CDR3 DNA reads TGCAGCGTCCGTTACGGGGGGGAAAATTCACCCCTCCACTTT. This gives the protein CSVRYGGENSPLHF. The chain recombines TRBV29-1 with TRBJ1-6, with a tentative D call TRBD1 (5 bases). The V end was cut by 6 bases, the J end by 7 bases, with 16 bases between. Looked up from germline, CDR1 is SQVTM and CDR2 is ANQGSEA. CDR3 length equals 14 residues.

This clonotype was seen at least ten times. The chain uses TRBV9 and TRBJ1-5; D gene uncertain. Looked up from germline, CDR1 is SGDLS and CDR2 is YYNGEE. There are 13 residues in the CDR3. Trimming removed 5 bases at V and 3 bases at J, with 9 bases between. In DNA, the CDR3 is TGTGCCAGCAGTTGGACGGTCAATCAGCCCCAGCATTTT. Amino acids: CASSWTVNQPQHF.

This chain uses TRBV12-3 or TRBV12-4 with TRBJ1-1, with D possibly matching TRBD1 (5 bases). This CDR3 contains 15 residues. The germline V and J ends were trimmed by 6 bases and 1 base, with 15 bases remaining between them. For the CDR3, the DNA is TGTGCCAGCAGCTCCAGGAGGCAGGGGAACACTGAAGCTTTCTTT. Translated: CASSSRRQGNTEAFF.

The chain carries TRBV5-1 and TRBJ2-1, with TRBD2 identical over 11 bases. This CDR3 comprises 15 residues. With V trimmed by 5 bases and J by 8 bases, 9 bases remained unmatched. Germline V lookup: CDR1 SGHRS, CDR2 YFSETQ. CDR3 sequence: CASSFTSGSVYEQFF. The CDR3 DNA reads TGCGCCAGCAGTTTCACTAGCGGGAGTGTCTATGAGCAGTTCTTC. Together with reference TRBV5-1 and TRBJ2-1, the CDR3 gives the full variable domain: KAGVTQTPRYLIKTRGQQVTLSCSPISGHRSVSWYQQTPGQGLQFLFEYFSETQRNKGNFPGRFSGRQFSNSRSEMNVSTLELGDSALYLCASSFTSGSVYEQFFGPGTRLTVL.

This clonotype turned up a few times. The rearrangement uses TRBV5-6 and TRBJ2-2; 7 bases line up with TRBD2. CDR3 length: 16 residues. CDR1 and CDR2 from the germline V gene are SGHDT and YYEEEE. Trimming removed 2 bases from V and 2 bases from J; junction bases left unmatched: 6. The CDR3 DNA reads TGTGCCAGCAGCTTAGCGGCTAGCGGAAACACCGGGGAGCTGTTTTTT. As protein: CASSLAASGNTGELFF.

The chain is built from TRBV7-6 and TRBJ2-5; 9 nucleotides agree with TRBD1. J lost 0 bases, V lost 1 base, and 6 bases had no gene match. The CDR3 is 17 amino acids. Germline CDR1 is SGHVS and CDR2 is FNYEAQ. Written as DNA, the CDR3 is TGTGCCAGCAGCTTAGGGGGACAGGGAAAGGACCAAGAGACCCAGTACTTC. Its translation: CASSLGGQGKDQETQYF.

This clonotype showed up just a few times. V gene TRBV11-2 combines with J gene TRBJ2-4; D is unresolved. Trimming took off 6 bases at V and 0 bases at J, with 6 bases between the two ends. In germline, CDR1 is SGHAT, CDR2 FQNNGV. The CDR3 is made up of 13 amino acids. CDR3 nucleotide sequence: TGTGCCAGCAGGCGTCTAGCCAAAAACATTCAGTACTTC. It specifies CASRRLAKNIQYF.

The chain recombines TRBV13 with TRBJ2-5, with 7 bases that match TRBD2. The ends lost 4 bases at V and 4 bases at J; junction bases unmatched: 12. This CDR3 region has 16 residues. CDR1 PRHDT and CDR2 FYEKMQ come from the germline V gene (reference sequence). As DNA, the CDR3 is TGTGCCAGCAGCTACTACCTCGCGGGGGAAGGAGAGACCCAGTACTTC. This translates into CASSYYLAGEGETQYF.

This chain links TRBV5-1 with TRBJ2-1; perhaps TRBD2 as D (6 bases). CDR1 and CDR2 (germline): SGHRS, YFSETQ. This CDR3 region has 14 residues. V lost 6 bases and J 6 bases, leaving 16 bases between the germline ends. The CDR3 coding sequence is TGCGCCAGCACACTAGCAGTTTCTTCCAATGAGCAGTTCTTC. It codes for CASTLAVSSNEQFF.

The genes are TRBV3-1 and TRBJ2-3, with D uncertain. The CDR3 totals 15 residues. Per germline, CDR1 LGHDT and CDR2 YNNKEL (reference sequence). Trimming took 0 bases from V and 1 from J, leaving 8 bases between them. The CDR3 nucleotides are TGTGCCAGCAGCCAAGAAGGCAGTCGCACAGATACGCAGTATTTT. Translated: CASSQEGSRTDTQYF.

The chain links TRBV6-1 to TRBJ2-3, with D maybe TRBD1 (5 bases). The CDR3 contains 13 residues. V was cut by 7 bases and J by 2 bases, with 10 bases left in between. In germline, CDR1 is MNHNS, CDR2 SASEGT. DNA for the CDR3: TGTGCCAGCACCAAAGGGGACACAGATACGCAGTATTTT. This encodes CASTKGDTDTQYF.

The chain recombines TRBV7-9 with TRBJ1-1; 8 nucleotides line up with TRBD1. The CDR3 spans 14 residues. J gave up 2 bases and V 5 bases, and 4 bases lay outside the gene matches. In germline, CDR1 is SEHNR, CDR2 FQNEAQ (reference sequence). In DNA, the CDR3 is TGTGCCAGCAGCCAGCAGGGGGCCAACACTGAAGCTTTCTTT. It codes for CASSQQGANTEAFF. Drawing the rest from reference TRBV7-9 and TRBJ1-1, the complete variable domain is DTGVSQNPRHKITKRGQNVTFRCDPISEHNRLYWYRQTLGQGPEFLTYFQNEAQLEKSRLLSDRFSAERPKGSFSTLEIQRTEQGDSAMYLCASSQQGANTEAFFGQGTRLTVV.

The rearrangement uses TRBV12-5 and TRBJ1-2; TRBD1 might be the D (5 bases). Germline lookup yields CDR1 LGHNT and CDR2 FRNRAP. V was clipped by 7 bases and J by 2 bases, with 23 bases between them. This CDR3 comprises 17 residues. The CDR3, as DNA: TGTGCTAGTGCCTTCCTGGGCGGGACGTTAAACAACTATGGCTACACCTTC. Encoded protein: CASAFLGGTLNNYGYTF.

This chain connects TRBV20-1 to TRBJ2-7, with TRBD1 as a possible D gene (6 bases). The germline gives CDR1 DFQATT, CDR2 SNEGSKA (reference sequence). CDR3 size: 13 residues. Trimming pared 1 base from V and 3 bases from J, leaving 10 bases between. The CDR3 nucleotides are TGCAGTGCTAGAGGTCAGGGGAACTACGAGCAGTACTTC. As protein: CSARGQGNYEQYF.

This clonotype was counted a few times. The rearrangement links TRBV7-8 to TRBJ2-5; D is perhaps TRBD1 or TRBD2 (6 bases each). Germline V gives CDR1 SGHVS, CDR2 FQNEAQ. CDR3 length: 15 residues. Trimming took 3 bases from V and 4 from J, leaving 15 bases between them. The CDR3 DNA sequence: TGTGCCAGCAGCTTCGAAGGGGGACTGGGAGAGACCCAGTACTTC. Its translation is CASSFEGGLGETQYF. The variable domain in full, with the rest retrieved from reference TRBV7-8 and TRBJ2-5, is GAGVSQSPRYKVAKRGQDVALRCDPISGHVSLFWYQQALGQGPEFLTYFQNEAQLDKSGLPSDRFFAERPEGSVSTLKIQRTQQEDSAVYLCASSFEGGLGETQYFGPGTRLLVL.

This chain connects TRBV2 to TRBJ2-2; 8 bases fit TRBD2. This CDR3 is built from 14 residues. Germline V gives CDR1 SNHLY, CDR2 FYNNEI. V lost 4 bases and J lost 4; bases outside the gene matches: 2. The CDR3: CASSVSGVTGELFF. CDR3 DNA: TGTGCCAGCAGTGTTAGCGGGGTCACCGGGGAGCTGTTTTTT.

V gene TRBV7-9 combines with J gene TRBJ1-1; 7 nucleotides agree with TRBD1. The germline V gene has CDR1 SEHNR and CDR2 FQNEAQ (reference sequence). The trim removed 5 bases at V and 0 bases at J, leaving 12 bases unmatched. The CDR3 spans 17 residues. CDR3 sequence reads: CASSLRRRTGLNTEAFF. The CDR3, as DNA: TGTGCCAGCAGCCTCAGAAGGCGGACAGGATTGAACACTGAAGCTTTCTTT.